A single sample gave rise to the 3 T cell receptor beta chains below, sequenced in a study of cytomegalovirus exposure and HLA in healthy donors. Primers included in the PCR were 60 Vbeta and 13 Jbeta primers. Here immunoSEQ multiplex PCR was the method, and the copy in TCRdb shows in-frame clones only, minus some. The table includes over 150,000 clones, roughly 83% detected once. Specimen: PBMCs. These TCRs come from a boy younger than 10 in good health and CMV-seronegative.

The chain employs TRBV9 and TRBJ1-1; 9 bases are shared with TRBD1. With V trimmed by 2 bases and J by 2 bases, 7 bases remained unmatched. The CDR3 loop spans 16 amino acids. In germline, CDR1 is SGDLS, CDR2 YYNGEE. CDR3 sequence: CASSVSRDRENTEAFF. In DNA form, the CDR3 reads TGTGCCAGCAGCGTGAGTCGGGACAGGGAAAACACTGAAGCTTTCTTT.

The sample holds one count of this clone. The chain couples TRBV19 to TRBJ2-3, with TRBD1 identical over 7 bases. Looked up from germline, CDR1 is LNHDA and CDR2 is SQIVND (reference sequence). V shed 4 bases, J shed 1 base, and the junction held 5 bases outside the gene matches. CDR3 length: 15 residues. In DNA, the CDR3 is TGTGCCAGTAGTACCAGACAGGGACGCACAGATACGCAGTATTTT. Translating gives CASSTRQGRTDTQYF.

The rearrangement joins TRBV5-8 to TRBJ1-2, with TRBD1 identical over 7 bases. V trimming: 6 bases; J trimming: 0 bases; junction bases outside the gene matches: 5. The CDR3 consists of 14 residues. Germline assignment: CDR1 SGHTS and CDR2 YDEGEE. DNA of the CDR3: TGTGCCAGCAACCAACAGGGGTCTAACTATGGCTACACCTTC. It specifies CASNQQGSNYGYTF.